A selection of T cell receptor beta chains follows, all from one sample in a study of blood T cell repertoires in COVID-19. Data came from immunoSEQ multiplex PCR; TCRdb stores just in-frame clones and leaves some out. This table has around 300,000 clones, 70% to 90% appearing once. Material: peripheral blood. The source is a woman aged 70-85 years with COVID-19, enrolled during active disease. CDR3s leave out the opening cysteine and the closing phenylalanine or tryptophan. Each record gives: V gene, J gene, CDR3 length, CDR3 protein.

>TRBV6-5|TRBJ1-2|13
ASSYTRGGSYGYT
>TRBV25-1|TRBJ1-1|11
ASRKKRDTEAF
>TRBV6-1|TRBJ2-3|13
ASSEYGGGTDTQY
>TRBV12-3/TRBV12-4|TRBJ1-2|11
ASSLGQGYGYT
>TRBV2|TRBJ2-3|13
ASTDRGGGTDTQY
>TRBV30|TRBJ1-1|10
AWSTRQGKAF
>TRBV30|TRBJ1-4|13
AWGPKGNLNEKLF
>TRBV4-1|TRBJ2-2|16
ASSQDRRQGGSTGELF
>TRBV14|TRBJ1-1|12
ASSQVGGGTEAF
>TRBV6-5|TRBJ2-7|13
ASSYSRQGAYEQY
>TRBV20-1|TRBJ1-1|9
SARGETEAF
>TRBV9|TRBJ1-2|15
ASSVTSGTNPNYGYT
>TRBV29-1|TRBJ2-1|10
SVDGTVNEQF
>TRBV7-2|TRBJ1-2|12
ASNRQGGYRGYT
>TRBV27|TRBJ1-2|11
ASSPDRYYGYT
>TRBV23-1|TRBJ2-5|11
ASSTSGGRTQY
>TRBV19|TRBJ1-4|13
ASSISGVTNEKLF
>TRBV9|TRBJ2-1|12
ASSVAQASNEQF
>TRBV27|TRBJ1-2|12
ASRTPGQGFGYT
>TRBV13|TRBJ1-3|12
ASSSPTVGNTIY
>TRBV18|TRBJ2-1|13
ASSRIAGGYNEQF
>TRBV7-8|TRBJ1-2|11
ASSSDFNYGYT
>TRBV5-1|TRBJ1-2|13
ASSFTGAENYGYT
>TRBV3-1/TRBV3-2|TRBJ2-5|12
ASSQLARGETQY
>TRBV12-5|TRBJ2-6|18
ASGLVRDDRGESGANVLT
>TRBV14|TRBJ2-7|10
ASSPGDGEQY
>TRBV5-1|TRBJ2-1|9
ASSFRVEQF
>TRBV5-1|TRBJ2-7|12
ASSLSRGDYEQY